This TCR beta chain was sequenced during a study of T-cell reconstitution after alpha-beta-depleted transplantation in children. This sample's TCRbeta library carried unique molecular identifier barcodes. MiXCR, applied by TCRdb to the PCR reads, yields one record per CDR3 protein. Of 500,000 to 600,000 distinct CDR3 sequences listed, over 25% are singletons. This clonotype was observed once. Its antigen is undetermined. General study findings and limits: Two months or so post-transplant, alpha-beta T cells reportedly derived from several hundred expanded graft clones.

This receptor was identified in a boy under three years old with Wiskott-Aldrich syndrome, due to receive a stem cell transplant. Source: PBMCs, taken before TCRalphabeta/CD19-depleted stem cell transplant.

This CDR3 reads CASRSGENQPQHF. The CDR3 coding sequence is TGCGCCAGCAGGTCCGGGGAAAATCAGCCCCAGCATTTT. The chain employs TRBV5-1 and TRBJ1-5; D uncertain. Trimming shortened V by 5 bases and J by 4 bases, and 10 bases separated the two germline ends. The CDR3 sequence is 13 residues long. The germline CDR1 and CDR2 sequences are SGHRS and YFSETQ. The full variable domain, completed using reference TRBV5-1 and TRBJ1-5, is KAGVTQTPRYLIKTRGQQVTLSCSPISGHRSVSWYQQTPGQGLQFLFEYFSETQRNKGNFPGRFSGRQFSNSRSEMNVSTLELGDSALYLCASRSGENQPQHFGDGTRLSIL.